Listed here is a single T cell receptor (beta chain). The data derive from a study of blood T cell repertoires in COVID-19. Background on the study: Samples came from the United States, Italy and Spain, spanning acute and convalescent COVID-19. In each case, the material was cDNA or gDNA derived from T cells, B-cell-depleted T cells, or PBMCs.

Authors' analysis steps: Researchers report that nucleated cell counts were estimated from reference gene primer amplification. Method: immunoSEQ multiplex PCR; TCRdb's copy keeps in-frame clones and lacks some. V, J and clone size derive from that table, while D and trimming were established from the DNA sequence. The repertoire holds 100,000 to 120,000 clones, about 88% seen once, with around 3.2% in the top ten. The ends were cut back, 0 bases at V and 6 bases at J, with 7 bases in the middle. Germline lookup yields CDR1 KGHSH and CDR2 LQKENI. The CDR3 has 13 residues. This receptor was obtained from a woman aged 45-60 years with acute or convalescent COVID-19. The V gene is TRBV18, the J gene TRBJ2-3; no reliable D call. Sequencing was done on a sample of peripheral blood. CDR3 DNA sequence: TGTGCCAGCTCACCACCGATGCAGGATACGCAGTATTTT. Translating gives CASSPPMQDTQYF.